This T cell receptor beta chain came from a study of sequential checkpoint blockade in melanoma (dated by TCRdb to between 2019 and 2020). With respect to the entire study: In a 1:1 randomization, patients received either first-line nivolumab then ipilimumab (arm A) or ipilimumab then nivolumab (arm B). Maintenance nivolumab came after each of the two trial sequences. About 85% of the matched tumor biopsy pairs taken before and after treatment were from the same lesion. DNA from about 99 pretreatment melanoma tumor samples was subjected to TCRbeta immunosequencing. Matched tumor biopsies were taken from roughly 21 patients before treatment and at week 13, after single-agent nivolumab (arm A) or ipilimumab (arm B).

Results the study describes overall, beyond this receptor: Tumor T-cell fraction and clonality were found to correlate with PD-L1 staining and CD8+ T-cell counts but not with mutational load. Larger, independent patient cohorts are needed to validate the response-prediction model that combines TCR metrics and mutation burden. Among patients in the nivolumab-first arm (arm A), tumor TIL clonality before treatment was associated with response (P = .04). Patients whose tumor T-cell fraction and clonality increased by week 13 were about 30 times more likely to achieve clinical benefit. Within-arm analyses of tumor T-cell fraction were limited by small sample sizes and reduced statistical power.

The treatment or condition tag for this specimen amounts to: randomized to nivolumab then ipilimumab (arm A) or the reverse (arm B). None of the patients in the trial had previously been given DNA-damaging chemotherapy. CheckMate 064, a randomized, open-label phase II trial of sequential checkpoint blockade, was the source of the samples, all of which came from patients with melanoma. Genomic DNA from formalin-fixed paraffin-embedded (FFPE) tissue samples was used for tumor TCR sequencing. Concerning this clone itself: The target of this receptor is not known. No base qualities exist here, and no much larger clone lies one base off it.

The germline V end is reduced by 0 bases and the J end by 6 bases; junction bases left unmatched: 14. The CDR3 numbers 19 residues from cysteine through phenylalanine. Only the CDR3 region is kept as DNA, spanning 57 bases read in frame from base 1. CDR1 MGHRA and CDR2 YSYEKL are derived from the germline V gene. The immunoSEQ Assay was used to immunosequence TCRbeta CDR3 regions from genomic DNA. Before high-throughput sequencing, the genomic DNA was amplified using bias-controlled multiplex PCR. The study's own analysis went as follows. To quantify the absolute abundance of each unique TCRbeta CDR3 region, the sequences were collapsed and filtered. Clonality was defined as 1 minus Pielou's evenness and was calculated using productive rearrangements only. Tumor T-cell fraction was calculated by normalizing TCRbeta template counts to the amount of usable DNA, which was estimated from several housekeeping genes. A previously published method was used to identify clones whose frequencies were significantly greater in on-treatment samples than in baseline samples. TCRdb holds this immuneACCESS table with in-frame rearrangements only. Some clones are missing; in checked studies, unresolved V genes explain under half, and the rest has no known cause. The V and J calls and clone size were taken over from that table, and D and trimming were inferred from the DNA. Recorded for this sample are about 7,000 clones; over 25% of them occurred a single time. Around 25% of the sample is held by the ten biggest clonotypes.

The TCR originated in a human donor with melanoma. The chain was built from TRBV4-1 and TRBJ2-4; 10 middle bases align to TRBD2. Specimen: tumor tissue (inferred from file names), collected from a patient given nivolumab and ipilimumab in sequence. The DNA reads TGCGCCAGCAGCCAAGATAGGACTAGCGGAGCCGGGGGCGGAAACATTCAGTACTTC. Its protein reads: CASSQDRTSGAGGGNIQYF.